This TCR beta chain is drawn from a study of T cells in Graves' hyperthyroidism and ophthalmopathy. J was trimmed by 5 bases and V by 3 bases; bases with no gene match: 7. Looked up from germline, CDR1 is SEHNR and CDR2 is FQNEAQ (reference sequence). This CDR3 contains 15 residues. This clonotype was counted many times. What it recognizes is unknown. RNA transcripts were the template for amplifying TCR beta CDR3 regions. The HTBI primer set served for first-round RT-PCR of the TCR CDR3. TCRdb reprocessed the multiplex PCR reads with MiXCR, giving one entry per CDR3 protein. The sample consists of about 96,000 distinct CDR3 sequences, approximately 56% of them appearing once. Lactation, pregnancy, other autoimmune disease or uncontrolled infection excluded patients. In making diagnoses, clinical symptoms, serum thyroxine and TRAb, thyroid ultrasound and orbital computed tomography were all used. General observations from the study: The model anticipated ophthalmopathy a median around six months pre-onset. Blood also carried most thyroid clonotypes expanded above 0.001.

The chain couples TRBV7-9 to TRBJ1-1; 9 bases align to TRBD1. Material: blood. The receptor's source is a woman in her thirties or forties with Graves' hyperthyroidism. The DNA for the CDR3 is TGTGCCAGCAGCTTGGGGGACAGGGTGGGGACTGAAGCTTTCTTT. Protein product: CASSLGDRVGTEAFF.